This TCR beta chain was sequenced in a study of identical twins. Germline lookup yields CDR1 SGHRS and CDR2 YFSETQ. This CDR3 spans 15 amino acids. V shed 2 bases, J shed 6 bases, and the junction held 7 bases outside the gene matches. Via MiXCR, TCRdb re-called the 5' RACE reads, giving one row per CDR3 protein. Found here are 450,000 or so distinct CDR3 sequences, roughly an eighth of them singletons; the top ten hold approximately 0.98%. These data also featured in a second study, about yellow fever vaccine responses in identical twins.

Material for sequencing was CD4+ T cells sorted from blood. This TCR derives from a woman between 18 and 29 years old in good health. The chain employs TRBV5-1 and TRBJ2-3; 9 bases map to TRBD2. CDR3 protein: CASSLIAGVGDTQYF. CDR3 nucleotide sequence: TGCGCCAGCAGCTTAATAGCGGGAGTCGGGGATACGCAGTATTTT. Based on the CDR3 plus reference TRBV5-1 and TRBJ2-3, the full variable domain is KAGVTQTPRYLIKTRGQQVTLSCSPISGHRSVSWYQQTPGQGLQFLFEYFSETQRNKGNFPGRFSGRQFSNSRSEMNVSTLELGDSALYLCASSLIAGVGDTQYFGPGTRLTVL.